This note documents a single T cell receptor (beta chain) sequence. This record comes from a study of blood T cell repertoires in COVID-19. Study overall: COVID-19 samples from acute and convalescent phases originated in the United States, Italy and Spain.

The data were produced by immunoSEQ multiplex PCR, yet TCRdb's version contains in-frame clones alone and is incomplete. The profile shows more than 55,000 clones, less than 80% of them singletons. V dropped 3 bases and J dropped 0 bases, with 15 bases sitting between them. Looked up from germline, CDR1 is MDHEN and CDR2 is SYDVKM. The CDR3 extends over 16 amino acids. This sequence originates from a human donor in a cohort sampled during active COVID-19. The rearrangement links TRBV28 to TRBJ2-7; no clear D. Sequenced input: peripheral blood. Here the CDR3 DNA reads TGTGCCAGCAGTTTCGGTCGCGGTCGGAGCTCCTACGAGCAGTACTTC. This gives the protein CASSFGRGRSSYEQYF.